The source of this T cell receptor (beta chain) is a study of cytomegalovirus exposure and HLA in healthy donors. The study's findings and limits: Later, TCR association rates were found to vary by HLA locus, highest for DRB1 and lowest for HLA-C.

To note about this clone: The antigen remains unidentified.

Trimming shortened V by 0 bases and J by 4 bases, and 19 bases separated the two germline ends. Germline V gives CDR1 SGHTA, CDR2 FQGTGA. The CDR3 is 18 amino acids. 60 Vbeta and 13 Jbeta primers were used in PCR. Some clones are missing from TCRdb's copy, which holds only in-frame ones; the method was immunoSEQ multiplex PCR. The table includes more than 120,000 clones, around 86% detected once. The chain employs TRBV7-3 and TRBJ2-1; possibly TRBD2 for D (5 bases). The TCR comes from a woman aged 25-40 years in good health and CMV-seronegative. Input material: PBMCs. The CDR3 DNA sequence: TGTGCCAGCAGCTTAACTTATAGGGCGGGTTGGATTTACAATGAGCAGTTCTTC. Amino acids: CASSLTYRAGWIYNEQFF.